The 4 T cell receptor beta chains below come from one sample, sequenced in a study of spatial heterogeneity in lung cancer. The time point denotes: sample taken at primary tumor resection. TCRdb re-called the 5' RACE reads through MiXCR, storing one row per CDR3 protein. This sample has roughly 19,000 distinct CDR3 sequences, with roughly 5% found just once. Study-wide points: The number of expanded tumor alpha and beta chains correlated with mutation number.

Their target antigens are unknown. The sample was lung tumor tissue, taken at surgery. These receptors were obtained from a female donor with early-stage non-small cell lung cancer.

This clonotype is termed large (0.1 to 1%). Because this beta chain is a stray read in a library intended to capture alpha chains, its abundance should not be given much weight. J is TRBJ2-7 and V is TRBV15, with unresolved D. The germline V gene has CDR1 LNHNV and CDR2 YYDKDF (reference sequence). The CDR3 extends over 13 amino acids. V shed 6 bases and J shed 4 bases, with 13 bases lying between them. The chain's CDR3 is CATRSASAYEQYF. The CDR3 DNA follows: TGTGCCACCAGGAGTGCGAGCGCGTACGAGCAGTACTTC.

This clonotype was seen ten or more times. This beta chain lies outside the target of a library built for alpha chains; its clone size means little. The V gene is TRBV2, the J gene TRBJ2-1; 11 bases fit TRBD2. The CDR3 covers 15 residues. Trimming took 2 bases from V and 8 from J; bases not matched to a gene: 5. From germline, CDR1 is SNHLY and CDR2 FYNNEI. The CDR3, as DNA: TGTGCCAGCAGTGAACTAATAGCGGGAGGGCATGAGCAGTTCTTC. Encoded protein: CASSELIAGGHEQFF.

There are many counts of this clonotype. This beta chain is off target for a library built for alpha chains, so its abundance means little. The rearrangement uses TRBV18 and TRBJ2-5; D may be TRBD2 (6 bases). V was cut by 1 base and J by 5 bases, with 17 bases left in between. The CDR3 is 16 residues long. Germline V gene sequence: CDR1 KGHSH, CDR2 LQKENI. This CDR3 reads CASSPLSMGLDETQYF. The CDR3 DNA follows: TGTGCCAGCTCACCACTGTCCATGGGACTCGATGAGACCCAGTACTTC.

Note on this clonotype: This beta chain is off target for a library built for alpha chains, so its abundance means little. V and J are TRBV2 and TRBJ2-3, with a tentative D call TRBD1 (5 bases). Trimming cost V 7 bases and J 0 bases, with 11 bases left between them. The CDR3 runs 14 residues. CDR1 is SNHLY and CDR2 is FYNNEI in the germline V gene. CDR3 region: CASTGHLSTDTQYF. CDR3 in DNA: TGTGCCAGCACCGGACACCTTAGCACAGATACGCAGTATTTT.